What follows describes a single T cell receptor (beta chain). Its antigen is not identified. The V gene's germline CDR1 is SGHTA and CDR2 FQGNSA. V lost 4 bases to trimming and J lost 0 bases, with 17 bases between them. The CDR3 contains 17 residues. This sample is drawn from a study of T cells after yellow fever vaccination. Findings and limits, study-wide: A large majority of primary-vaccination clones showed up again after the booster (approximately 95% CD4, roughly 88% CD8).

MiXCR, applied by TCRdb to the 5' RACE reads, yields one record per CDR3 protein. The sample shows about 340,000 distinct CDR3 sequences, around an eighth of them seen only once. The material was CD4+ T cells sorted from PBMCs, obtained 15 days after the yellow fever booster vaccination. The V gene is TRBV7-2, the J gene TRBJ2-3; D tentatively fits TRBD1 or TRBD2 (6 bases each). The clonotype comes from a young man who received the YFV17D yellow fever vaccine. The CDR3 spells CASSWVLGGLSTDTQYF. CDR3 nucleotide sequence: TGTGCCAGCAGCTGGGTTCTGGGGGGCCTTAGCACAGATACGCAGTATTTT.